This T cell receptor (beta chain) emerged from a study of T cell responses to AZD1222 COVID-19 vaccine. Produced via immunoSEQ multiplex PCR; TCRdb's table is partial and in-frame only. Altogether roughly 120,000 clones are present, more than 75% being singletons, with the ten largest covering about 10%. The clonotype originates from an adult in good health. Sequencing used peripheral blood, obtained on day 0 of AZD1222 vaccination.

CDR3 sequence reads: CASSDMAVQPQHF. CDR3 nucleotide sequence: TGTGCCAGCAGTGATATGGCGGTTCAGCCCCAGCATTTT. The chain employs TRBV25-1 and TRBJ1-5; D is uncertain. V was clipped by 3 bases and J by 6 bases, with 9 bases between them. The CDR3 sequence is 13 residues long. CDR1 and CDR2 (germline): MGHDK, SYGVNS.